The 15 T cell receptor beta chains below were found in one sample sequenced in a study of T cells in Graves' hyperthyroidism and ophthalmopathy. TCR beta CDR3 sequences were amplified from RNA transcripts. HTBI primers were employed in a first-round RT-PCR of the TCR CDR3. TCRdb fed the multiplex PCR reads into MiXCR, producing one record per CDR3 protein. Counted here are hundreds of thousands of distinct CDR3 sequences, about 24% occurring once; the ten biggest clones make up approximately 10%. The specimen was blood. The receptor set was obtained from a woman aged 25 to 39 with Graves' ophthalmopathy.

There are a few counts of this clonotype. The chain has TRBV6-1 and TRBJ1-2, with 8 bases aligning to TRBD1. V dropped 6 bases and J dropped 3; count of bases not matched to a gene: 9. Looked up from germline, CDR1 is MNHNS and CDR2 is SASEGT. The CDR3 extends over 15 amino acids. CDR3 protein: CASSLTGVQDYGYTF. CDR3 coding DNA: TGTGCCAGCAGCCTGACAGGGGTGCAGGACTATGGCTACACCTTC.

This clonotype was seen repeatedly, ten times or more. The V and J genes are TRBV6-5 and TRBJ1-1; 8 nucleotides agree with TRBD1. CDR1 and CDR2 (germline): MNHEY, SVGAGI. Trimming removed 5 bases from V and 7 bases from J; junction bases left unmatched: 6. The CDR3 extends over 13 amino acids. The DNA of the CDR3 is TGTGCCAGCAGTCGAGGACAGGGTAATGAAGCTTTCTTT. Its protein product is CASSRGQGNEAFF.

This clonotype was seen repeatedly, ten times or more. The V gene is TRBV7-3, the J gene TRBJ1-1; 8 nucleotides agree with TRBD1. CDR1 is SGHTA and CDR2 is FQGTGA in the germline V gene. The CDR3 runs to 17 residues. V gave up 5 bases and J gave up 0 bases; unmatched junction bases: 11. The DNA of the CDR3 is TGTGCCAGCAGCCCCTCTGGACAGGGAGAAATGAACACTGAAGCTTTCTTT. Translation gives CASSPSGQGEMNTEAFF. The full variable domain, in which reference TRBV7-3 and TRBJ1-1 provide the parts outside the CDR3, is GAGVSQTPSNKVTEKGKYVELRCDPISGHTALYWYRQSLGQGPEFLIYFQGTGAADDSGLPNDRFFAVRPEGSVSTLKIQRTERGDSAVYLCASSPSGQGEMNTEAFFGQGTRLTVV.

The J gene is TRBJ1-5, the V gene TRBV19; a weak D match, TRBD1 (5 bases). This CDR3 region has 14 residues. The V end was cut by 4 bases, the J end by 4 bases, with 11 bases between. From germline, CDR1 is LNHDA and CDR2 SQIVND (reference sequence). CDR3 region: CASSNQGGNQPQHF. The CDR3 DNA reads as TGTGCCAGTAGTAACCAGGGAGGGAATCAGCCCCAGCATTTT.

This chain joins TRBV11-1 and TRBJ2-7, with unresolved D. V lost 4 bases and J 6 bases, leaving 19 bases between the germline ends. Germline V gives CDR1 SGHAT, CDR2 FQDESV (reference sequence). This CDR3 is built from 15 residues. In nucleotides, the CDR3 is TGTGCCAGCAGCTCCCCTCTCGACGAGCCCGTCGAGCAGTACTTC. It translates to CASSSPLDEPVEQYF.

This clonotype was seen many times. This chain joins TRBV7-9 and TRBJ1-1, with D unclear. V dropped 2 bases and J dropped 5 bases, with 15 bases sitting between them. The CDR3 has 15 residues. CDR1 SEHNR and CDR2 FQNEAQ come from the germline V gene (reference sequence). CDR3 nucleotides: TGTGCCAGCAGCTTATCTGATTTTGGGAGGACTGAAGCTTTCTTT. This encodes CASSLSDFGRTEAFF. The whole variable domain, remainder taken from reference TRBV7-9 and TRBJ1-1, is DTGVSQNPRHKITKRGQNVTFRCDPISEHNRLYWYRQTLGQGPEFLTYFQNEAQLEKSRLLSDRFSAERPKGSFSTLEIQRTEQGDSAMYLCASSLSDFGRTEAFFGQGTRLTVV.

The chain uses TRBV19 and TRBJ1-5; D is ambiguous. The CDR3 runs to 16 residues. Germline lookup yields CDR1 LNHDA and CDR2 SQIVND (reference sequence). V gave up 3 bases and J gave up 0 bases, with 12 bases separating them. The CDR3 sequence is CASSIQIQYSNQPQHF. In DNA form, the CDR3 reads TGTGCCAGTAGTATCCAGATTCAATATAGCAATCAGCCCCAGCATTTT.

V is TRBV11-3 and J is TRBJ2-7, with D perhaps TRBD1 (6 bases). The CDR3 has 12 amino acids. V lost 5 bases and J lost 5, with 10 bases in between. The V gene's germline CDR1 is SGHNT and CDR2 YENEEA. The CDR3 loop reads CASSLGGHEQYF. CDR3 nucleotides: TGTGCCAGCAGCCTAGGGGGACACGAGCAGTACTTC.

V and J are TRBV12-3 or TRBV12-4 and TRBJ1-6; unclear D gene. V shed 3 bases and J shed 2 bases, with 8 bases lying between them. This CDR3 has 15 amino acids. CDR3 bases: TGTGCCAGCAGTTTTCATTCTCCCTATAATTCACCCCTCCACTTT. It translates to CASSFHSPYNSPLHF.

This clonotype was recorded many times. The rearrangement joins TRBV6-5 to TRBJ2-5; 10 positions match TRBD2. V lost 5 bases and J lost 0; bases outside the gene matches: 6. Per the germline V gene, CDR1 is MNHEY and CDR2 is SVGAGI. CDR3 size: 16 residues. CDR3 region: CASSTGLADHQETQYF. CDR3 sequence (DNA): TGTGCCAGCAGTACCGGACTAGCGGACCACCAAGAGACCCAGTACTTC.

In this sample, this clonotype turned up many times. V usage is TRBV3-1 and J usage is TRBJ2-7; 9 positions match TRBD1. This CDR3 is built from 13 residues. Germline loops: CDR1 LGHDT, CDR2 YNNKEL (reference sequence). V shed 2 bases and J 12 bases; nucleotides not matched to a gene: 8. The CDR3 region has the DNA TGTGCCAGCAGCCAAATCCCTGGACAGGGGATGTACTTC. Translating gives CASSQIPGQGMYF.

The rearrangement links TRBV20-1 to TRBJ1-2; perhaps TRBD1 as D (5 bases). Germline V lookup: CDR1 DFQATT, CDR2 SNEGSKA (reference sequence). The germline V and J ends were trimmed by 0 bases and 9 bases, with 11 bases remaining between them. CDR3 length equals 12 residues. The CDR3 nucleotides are TGCAGTGCTAGAGATCGCAAGGGACGCTACACCTTC. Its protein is CSARDRKGRYTF.

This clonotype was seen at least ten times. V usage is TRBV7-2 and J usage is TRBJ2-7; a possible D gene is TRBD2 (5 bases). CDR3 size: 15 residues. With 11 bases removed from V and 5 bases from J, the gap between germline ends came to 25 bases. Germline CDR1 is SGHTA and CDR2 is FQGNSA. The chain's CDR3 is CAASSSGWTQHEQYF. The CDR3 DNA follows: TGTGCCGCCAGCAGCTCGGGGTGGACTCAGCACGAGCAGTACTTC. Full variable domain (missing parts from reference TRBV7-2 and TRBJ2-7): GAGVSQSPSNKVTEKGKDVELRCDPISGHTALYWYRQSLGQGLEFLIYFQGNSAPDKSGLPSDRFSAERTGGSVSTLTIQRTQQEDSAVYLCAASSSGWTQHEQYFGPGTRLTVT.

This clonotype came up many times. CDR3 DNA sequence: TGTGCCAGCAGTCCCCAGGGGGCCGCGAACACCGGGGAGCTGTTTTTT. This encodes CASSPQGAANTGELFF. V gene TRBV12-3 or TRBV12-4 combines with J gene TRBJ2-2; the match to TRBD1 covers 8 bases. CDR3 length: 16 amino acids. Trimming took 5 bases from V and 0 from J; bases not matched to a gene: 5.

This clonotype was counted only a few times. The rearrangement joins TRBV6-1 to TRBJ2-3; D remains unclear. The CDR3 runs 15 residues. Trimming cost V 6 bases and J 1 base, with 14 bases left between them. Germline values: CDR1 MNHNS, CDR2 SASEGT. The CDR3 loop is CASSEKRPGTDTQYF. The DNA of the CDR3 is TGTGCCAGCAGCGAAAAACGACCCGGCACAGATACGCAGTATTTT.